This T cell receptor gamma chain was identified during a study of gamma-delta chains in newborns, infants, children. Whole-study context: Innate gammadelta T cells reportedly expand polyclonally right after birth, driven by microbial exposure, per the title.

TCRdb applied CATT to the reads for clone calling. This table holds about 550 gamma-chain clones, 40% to 60% found once. This CDR3 has 16 amino acids. From germline, CDR1 is GITISATS and CDR2 ISYDGTV (reference sequence). The receptor comes from a child who was a newborn, infant or young child, either healthy, febrile or measles-vaccinated (not recorded which). The J segment was not called; the V segment is TRGV9. Source material: blood. The CDR3 region has the DNA TGTGCCTTGTGGGAGGTGCAAGAGTTGGGCCAACACATAAAGGTCTTT. Translating it yields CALWEVQELGQHIKVF.